A single sample gave rise to the 13 T cell receptor beta chains below, sequenced in a study of spatial heterogeneity in lung cancer. The time point: blood at routine non-recurrence follow-up after resection. Using its own MiXCR run on the 5' RACE reads, TCRdb lists one record per CDR3 protein. Of over a thousand distinct CDR3 sequences listed, less than 45% are singletons. The sample in question was PBMCs, obtained at follow-up. Receptor source: a female donor with early-stage non-small cell lung cancer.

This clonotype was counted between two and nine times. For a library built for alpha chains, this beta chain is a stray read; little rests on its size. V is TRBV28 and J is TRBJ2-1; 11 nucleotides agree with TRBD2. Germline V lookup: CDR1 MDHEN, CDR2 SYDVKM. Unmatched junction bases numbered 4, after V lost 6 bases and J lost 0 bases. The CDR3 length is 16 residues. The CDR3 spells CASSLAGGVSYNEQFF. CDR3 in DNA: TGTGCCAGCAGCCTAGCGGGAGGTGTCTCCTACAATGAGCAGTTCTTC.

Regarding this clonotype: This beta chain was picked up by a library intended for alpha chains and is off target, so its count carries little meaning. The J gene is TRBJ2-2, the V gene TRBV7-2, with 7 bases aligning to TRBD1. The CDR3 runs 15 residues. CDR1 SGHTA and CDR2 FQGNSA come from the germline V gene. J lost 1 base, V lost 6 bases, and 5 bases had no gene match. The DNA for the CDR3 is TGTGCCAGCAGAGCCGGGACAGAGAACACCGGGGAGCTGTTTTTT. It codes for CASRAGTENTGELFF.

As to this clonotype: The library was designed around alpha chains, so this beta chain is a stray read whose abundance carries little weight. V usage is TRBV7-2 and J usage is TRBJ1-6; D possibly corresponds to TRBD1 (6 bases). The CDR3 has 16 amino acids. Between the trimmed V and J ends, which lost 3 bases and 5 bases, there was a span of 14 bases. CDR1 SGHTA and CDR2 FQGNSA come from the germline V gene. CDR3: CASSFQGILNNSPLHF. The DNA for the CDR3 is TGTGCCAGCAGCTTCCAGGGGATTTTAAATAATTCACCCCTCCACTTT.

About this clonotype: The library was designed around alpha chains, so this beta chain is a stray read whose abundance carries little weight. This rearrangement joins TRBV3-1 to TRBJ2-1; D ambiguous. This CDR3 comprises 14 residues. Trimming pared 1 base from V and 8 bases from J, leaving 12 bases between. Germline assignment: CDR1 LGHDT and CDR2 YNNKEL (reference sequence). This CDR3 is CASSQGVPADEQFF. DNA of the CDR3: TGTGCCAGCAGCCAAGGGGTCCCGGCCGATGAGCAGTTCTTC.

This clonotype was found a few times. This beta chain is an unintended read in a library built for alpha chains; its size means little. CDR3 sequence reads: CASSALLAGGGETQYF. The DNA for the CDR3 is TGTGCCAGTAGTGCCCTACTAGCGGGAGGTGGAGAGACCCAGTACTTC. The V gene is TRBV19, the J gene TRBJ2-5; 12 positions agree with TRBD2. Unmatched junction bases numbered 8, after V lost 5 bases and J lost 4 bases. This CDR3 has 16 residues. Germline assignment: CDR1 LNHDA and CDR2 SQIVND (reference sequence).

In regard to this clonotype: With the library built for alpha chains, this beta chain is off target and its frequency is not meaningful. This chain uses TRBV19 with TRBJ2-1; the D is unclear. The CDR3 contains 15 residues. The germline CDR1 and CDR2 sequences are LNHDA and SQIVND (reference sequence). V lost 1 base to trimming and J lost 6 bases, with 13 bases between them. CDR3 sequence reads: CASSIGASRANEQFF. The CDR3 DNA reads as TGTGCCAGTAGTATAGGGGCGAGTAGGGCCAATGAGCAGTTCTTC.

On this clonotype itself: The library was built for alpha chains, so this beta chain is an off-target read and its size means little. This chain connects TRBV7-2 to TRBJ2-5; D tentatively reads TRBD1 or TRBD2 (6 bases each). This CDR3 spans 14 amino acids. Germline lookup yields CDR1 SGHTA and CDR2 FQGNSA. The V and J ends lost 5 bases and 1 base respectively, with 11 bases between them. The CDR3 DNA sequence: TGTGCCAGCAGCCCTCCGGGGGCCCAAGAGACCCAGTACTTC. Protein product: CASSPPGAQETQYF. The full variable domain, rest sourced from reference TRBV7-2 and TRBJ2-5, is GAGVSQSPSNKVTEKGKDVELRCDPISGHTALYWYRQSLGQGLEFLIYFQGNSAPDKSGLPSDRFSAERTGGSVSTLTIQRTQQEDSAVYLCASSPPGAQETQYFGPGTRLLVL.

Note on this clonotype: The library was designed around alpha chains, so this beta chain is a stray read whose abundance carries little weight. The chain has TRBV10-3 and TRBJ2-7, with D maybe TRBD2 (5 bases). Trimming removed 6 bases at V and 0 bases at J, with 9 bases between. Germline CDR1 reads ENHRY; CDR2 reads SYGVKD. This CDR3 is built from 13 residues. The CDR3 DNA sequence: TGTGCCATCAGCCAAAGCGGCTCCTACGAGCAGTACTTC. Its translation is CAISQSGSYEQYF.

As to this clonotype: At one end the junction does not follow the germline gene, possibly because of a read error. For a library built for alpha chains, this beta chain is a stray read; little rests on its size. The rearrangement links TRBV5-4 to TRBJ2-2; D is undetermined. The germline V gene encodes CDR1 SGHNT and CDR2 YYREEE (reference sequence). This CDR3 contains 15 residues. The chain's CDR3 is CASSPRGLNIGELFF. For the CDR3, the DNA is TGTGCCAGCAGCCCCCGAGGCCTAAACATCGGGGAGCTGTTTTTT.

Concerning this clonotype itself: The size of this beta chain means little, since it is a stray read in a library made for alpha chains. The chain has TRBV3-1 and TRBJ1-3, with no clear D. The V end was cut by 2 bases, the J end by 0 bases, with 11 bases between. CDR3 size: 16 residues. CDR1 is LGHDT, CDR2 YNNKEL, per germline (reference sequence). CDR3 bases: TGTGCCAGCAGCCAAACTCGACTATCCTCTGGAAACACCATATATTTT. Translated: CASSQTRLSSGNTIYF. Full variable domain (outside the CDR3, taken from reference TRBV3-1 and TRBJ1-3): DTAVSQTPKYLVTQMGNDKSIKCEQNLGHDTMYWYKQDSKKFLKIMFSYNNKELIINETVPNRFSPKSPDKAHLNLHINSLELGDSAVYFCASSQTRLSSGNTIYFGEGSWLTVV.

On this clonotype itself: This beta chain lies outside the target of a library built for alpha chains; its clone size means little. V usage is TRBV4-1 and J usage is TRBJ2-7, with 8 nucleotides matching TRBD1. Germline-derived CDR1 and CDR2 are MGHRA and YSYEKL. This CDR3 spans 14 amino acids. V dropped 2 bases and J dropped 6; count of bases not matched to a gene: 6. The CDR3 nucleotides read TGCGCCAGCAGCCAACCGGACAGGGACGGCGAGCAGTACTTC. Residues: CASSQPDRDGEQYF.

This clonotype was counted only a few times. This beta chain turned up in a library designed for alpha chains; as an off-target read, its abundance says little. V gene TRBV5-1 combines with J gene TRBJ2-2; TRBD2 matches 10 bases. The CDR3 extends over 17 amino acids. V gave up 2 bases and J gave up 5 bases; unmatched junction bases: 9. CDR1 is SGHRS, CDR2 YFSETQ, per germline. The CDR3 protein is CASSFRRLAGATGELFF. The CDR3 DNA sequence: TGCGCCAGCAGCTTCCGGCGTCTAGCGGGAGCGACCGGGGAGCTGTTTTTT.

Note on this clonotype: This beta chain is a stray read from a library made for alpha chains; its abundance is not meaningful. The genes are TRBV20-1 and TRBJ2-7; D uncertain. The CDR3 length is 15 residues. Trimming took 0 bases from V and 2 from J, leaving 14 bases between them. CDR1 is DFQATT, CDR2 SNEGSKA, per germline (reference sequence). The CDR3 sequence is CSARDVTEVTYEQYF. The CDR3 DNA sequence: TGCAGTGCTAGAGATGTAACAGAAGTTACCTACGAGCAGTACTTC.